This TCR beta chain was identified in a study of T cell responses to AZD1222 COVID-19 vaccine. Method: immunoSEQ multiplex PCR; TCRdb's copy keeps in-frame clones and lacks some. The repertoire holds approximately 190,000 clones, with more than 90% as singletons. Study observations and caveats: Two doses of AZD1222 preceded a rise in Spike-specific TCR breadth and depth. No repertoire was sampled before or during the peak T cell response, only after it. Clonal diversity was possibly underestimated, and white British individuals and females predominated among donors.

The ends lost 0 bases at V and 6 bases at J; junction bases unmatched: 9. CDR1 and CDR2 (germline): MGHRA, YSYEKL. The CDR3 extends over 17 amino acids. A word on this clone: As yet, its antigen is unknown.

Sequences were derived from peripheral blood, sampled 28 days after the second dose of the MenACWY control vaccine. The receptor was isolated from an adult who received the MenACWY meningococcal vaccine as a control. J is TRBJ2-1 and V is TRBV4-1; 9 bases fit TRBD2. The CDR3 here is CASSQDLGTSYSNEQFF. The CDR3 DNA reads TGCGCCAGCAGCCAAGATCTTGGGACTAGCTACAGCAATGAGCAGTTCTTC.